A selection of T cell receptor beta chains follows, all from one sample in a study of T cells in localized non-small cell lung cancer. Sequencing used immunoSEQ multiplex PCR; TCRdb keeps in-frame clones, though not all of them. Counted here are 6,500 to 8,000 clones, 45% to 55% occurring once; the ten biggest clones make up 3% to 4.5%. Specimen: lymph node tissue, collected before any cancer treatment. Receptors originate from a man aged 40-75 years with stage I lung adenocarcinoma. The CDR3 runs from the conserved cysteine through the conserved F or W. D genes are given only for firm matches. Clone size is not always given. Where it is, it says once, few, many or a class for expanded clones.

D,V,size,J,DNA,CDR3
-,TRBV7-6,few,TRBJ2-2,TGTGCCAGCAGCTTGGAGGGGCCGAGCGGGGAGCTGTTTTTT,CASSLEGPSGELFF
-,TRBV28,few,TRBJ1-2,TGTGCCAGCAGTCCTTGGCAGGGACCATACGGAAACTATGGCTACACCTTC,CASSPWQGPYGNYGYTF
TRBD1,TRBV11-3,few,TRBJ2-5,TGTGCCAGCAGCCGGACGACAGGGGGCATGGAGACCCAGTACTTC,CASSRTTGGMETQYF
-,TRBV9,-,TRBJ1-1,TGTGCCAGCAGCCTTCCCCCGTACACTGAAGCTTTCTTT,CASSLPPYTEAFF
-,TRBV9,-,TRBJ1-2,TGTGCCAGCAGCGTAGGGCAGTCATCCAACTATGGCTACACCTTC,CASSVGQSSNYGYTF
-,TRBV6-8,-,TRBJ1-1,TGTGCCAGCAGTTACGGACAGATGTACACTGAAGCTTTCTTT,CASSYGQMYTEAFF
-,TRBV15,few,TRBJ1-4,TGTGCCACCAGCAGATCAGGAGGCGTTAATGAAAAACTGTTTTTT,CATSRSGGVNEKLFF
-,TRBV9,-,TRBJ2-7,TGTGCCAGCAGCGTAGGGGCAGGTTCAGCCTACGAGCAGTACTTC,CASSVGAGSAYEQYF
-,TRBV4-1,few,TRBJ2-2,TGCGCCAGCAGCCAAGAGGGAACTAGCCCCGGGGAGCTGTTTTTT,CASSQEGTSPGELFF
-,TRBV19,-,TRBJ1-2,TGTGCCAGTAGTATTAACCAGGGTTCTGGCTACACCTTC,CASSINQGSGYTF
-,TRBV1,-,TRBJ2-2,TGCGCCAGCAGCCAGGGACAGGGGTCCGGGGAGCTGTTTTTT,CASSQGQGSGELFF
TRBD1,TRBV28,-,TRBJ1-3,TGTGCCAGCAGCCTCCCCACCGGGACAGACTCTGGAAACACCATATATTTT,CASSLPTGTDSGNTIYF
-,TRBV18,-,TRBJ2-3,TGTGCCAGCTCACCCCCAGCCACAGATACGCAGTATTTT,CASSPPATDTQYF
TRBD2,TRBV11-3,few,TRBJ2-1,TGTGCCAGCAGCTTACCGGGGGGATCCTACAATGAGCAGTTCTTC,CASSLPGGSYNEQFF
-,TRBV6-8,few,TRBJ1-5,TGTGCCAGCCGAAAGGAGGGCCAGCCCCAGCATTTT,CASRKEGQPQHF
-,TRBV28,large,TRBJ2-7,TGTGCCAGCACCTCGGTCGGGATCCCTTACGAGCAGTACTTC,CASTSVGIPYEQYF
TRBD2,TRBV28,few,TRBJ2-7,TGTGCCAGCAGTTGGACTAGCGAGACATACGAGCAGTACTTC,CASSWTSETYEQYF
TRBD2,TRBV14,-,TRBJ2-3,TGTGCCAGCAGCAGAACTAGCGCGATGCCCCGCACAGATACGCAGTATTTT,CASSRTSAMPRTDTQYF
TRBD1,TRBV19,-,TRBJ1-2,TGTGCCAGTAGTACCGGACAGGGGGTTTTCGTCTATGGCTACACCTTC,CASSTGQGVFVYGYTF
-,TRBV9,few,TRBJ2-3,TGTGCCAGCAGCGTAGGAAGTATTAGCACAGATACGCAGTATTTT,CASSVGSISTDTQYF
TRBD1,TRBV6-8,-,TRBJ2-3,TGTGCCAGCAGTCCCAGGGGGCGCGGCACAGATACGCAGTATTTT,CASSPRGRGTDTQYF
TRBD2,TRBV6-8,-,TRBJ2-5,TGTGCCAGCAGTAACGCCGGGACTAGCGGGGGGAAAGGCGAGACCCAGTACTTC,CASSNAGTSGGKGETQYF
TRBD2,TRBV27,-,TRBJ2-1,TGTGCCAGCAGTCTGTTGGGAGGGTTTAATGAGCAGTTCTTC,CASSLLGGFNEQFF
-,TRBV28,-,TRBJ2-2,TGTGCCAGCAGTACGGGGGACACCGGGGAGCTGTTTTTT,CASSTGDTGELFF
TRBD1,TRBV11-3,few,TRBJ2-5,TGTGCCAGCAGCTTCGGGGACAGGGCTGAGACCCAGTACTTC,CASSFGDRAETQYF
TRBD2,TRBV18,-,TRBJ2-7,TGTGCCAGCTCACTTCGCCCGGGACTAGCGCCGGACTACGAGCAGTACTTC,CASSLRPGLAPDYEQYF
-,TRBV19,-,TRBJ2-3,TGTGCCAGTAAGGGCATAGACACAGATACGCAGTATTTT,CASKGIDTDTQYF
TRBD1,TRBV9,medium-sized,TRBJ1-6,TGTGCCAGCAGCCCCGCAGGGACAGGACTCATGACCCTCCACTTT,CASSPAGTGLMTLHF
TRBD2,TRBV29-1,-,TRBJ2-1,TGCAGCGTTCTCCTTAGCGGGAGAGGAAATGAGCAGTTCTTC,CSVLLSGRGNEQFF
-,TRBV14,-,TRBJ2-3,TGTGCCAGCACGGGACTTCAGGCGACAGATACGCAGTATTTT,CASTGLQATDTQYF
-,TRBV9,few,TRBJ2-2,TGTGCCAGCAGTGTGTGGGCAACCGTGGGGGAGCTGTTTTTT,CASSVWATVGELFF
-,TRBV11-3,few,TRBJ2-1,TGTGCCAGCAGCACCCAGGGGGGGCTAGCGGGCAATGAGCAGTTCTTC,CASSTQGGLAGNEQFF
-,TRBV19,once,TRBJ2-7,TGTGCCAGTAGTAAGAGCCAGCGGGTCTACGAGCAGTACTTC,CASSKSQRVYEQYF
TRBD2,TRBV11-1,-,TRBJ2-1,TGTGCCAGCAGCTCGGGAAGCGGGAGCTACAATGAGCAGTTCTTC,CASSSGSGSYNEQFF
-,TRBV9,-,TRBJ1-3,TGTGCCAGCAGTGAGGGGACGGCCACCTCTGGAAACACCATATATTTT,CASSEGTATSGNTIYF
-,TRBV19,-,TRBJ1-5,TGTGCCAGTAGTGAAGGGGTTAGGCAGCCCCAGCATTTT,CASSEGVRQPQHF
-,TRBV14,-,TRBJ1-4,TGTGCCAGCAGCCGGGGGGCGCAGGAAAAACTGTTTTTT,CASSRGAQEKLFF
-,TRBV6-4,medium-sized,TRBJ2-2,TGTGCCAGCAGTTTCTCCGGGGAGCTGTTTTTT,CASSFSGELFF
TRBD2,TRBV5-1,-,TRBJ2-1,TGCGCCAGCAGCCCGGGACTAGCGGCTTCCTACAATGAGCAGTTCTTC,CASSPGLAASYNEQFF
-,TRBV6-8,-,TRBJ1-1,TGTGCCAGCAGTTACTCTTGGGAGATGAACACTGAAGCTTTCTTT,CASSYSWEMNTEAFF
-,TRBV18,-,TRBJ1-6,TGTGCCAGCTCACCAACTGGCTCCTATAATTCACCCCTCCACTTT,CASSPTGSYNSPLHF
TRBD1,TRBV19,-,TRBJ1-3,TGTGCCAGTAGTGGAAGACAGGGGACAGAAAAATTAAACACCATATATTTT,CASSGRQGTEKLNTIYF
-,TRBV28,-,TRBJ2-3,TGTGCCAGCATATCCCTTACAGATACGCAGTATTTT,CASISLTDTQYF
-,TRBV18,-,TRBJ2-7,TGTGCCAGCTCCAAGGGGACGAGCTACGAGCAGTACTTC,CASSKGTSYEQYF
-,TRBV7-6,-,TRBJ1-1,TGTGCCAGCAGCTCCTGGGGAAACAGGGCTGGAGGCACTGAAGCTTTCTTT,CASSSWGNRAGGTEAFF
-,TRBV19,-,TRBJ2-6,TGTGCCAGTGGGCAGGGGATCCCCTCTGGGGCTAACGTCCTGACTTTC,CASGQGIPSGANVLTF
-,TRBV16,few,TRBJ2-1,TGTGCCAGCAGCCAAAGTAGGTGGGGGATCAATGAGCAGTTCTTC,CASSQSRWGINEQFF
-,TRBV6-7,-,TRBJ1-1,TGTGCCAGCAGTTACTCGGGGGTCACTGAAGCTTTCTTT,CASSYSGVTEAFF
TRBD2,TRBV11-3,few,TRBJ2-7,TGTGCCAGCAGCTTATCAGCGGGAGGGCCTTACGAGCAGTACTTC,CASSLSAGGPYEQYF
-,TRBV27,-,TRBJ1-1,TGTGCCAGCAGTAGGAGGGGGGGCAGGGACACTGAAGCTTTCTTT,CASSRRGGRDTEAFF
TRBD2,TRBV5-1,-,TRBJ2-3,TGCGCCAGCAGCTTGGTGGGCGGGAGCTCAGATACGCAGTATTTT,CASSLVGGSSDTQYF
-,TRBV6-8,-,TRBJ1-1,TGTGCCAGCAGTGGAATTGGGATAGACGAAATGTTT,CASSGIGIDEMF